This T cell receptor (beta chain) was identified in a study of T cell responses to AZD1222 COVID-19 vaccine. In the case of this clone: Its antigen remains unknown.

Data came from immunoSEQ multiplex PCR; TCRdb stores just in-frame clones and leaves some out. Counted here are roughly 150,000 clones, 80% to 95% occurring once; the ten biggest clones make up 1.3% to 1.5%. Whole-study results and caveats: Without day 14 samples, only post-peak T cell repertoires were studied. Vaccination with two AZD1222 doses was followed by a rise in Spike-specific TCR breadth and depth. White British ancestry dominated among donors, who included more females, and clonal diversity was possibly underestimated.

In germline, CDR1 is SNHLY, CDR2 FYNNEI. V dropped 2 bases and J dropped 4 bases, with 17 bases sitting between them. The CDR3 extends over 16 amino acids. The chain joins TRBV2 to TRBJ1-1; no clear D gene. The sequencing here drew on peripheral blood, taken on day 0 of AZD1222 vaccination. This receptor was taken from an adult in good health. DNA of the CDR3: TGTGCCAGCAGTGAACCCGGGAGGCGCTGGGGCACTGAAGCTTTCTTT. Translated: CASSEPGRRWGTEAFF. The full variable domain, its missing parts supplied by reference TRBV2 and TRBJ1-1, is EPEVTQTPSHQVTQMGQEVILRCVPISNHLYFYWYRQILGQKVEFLVSFYNNEISEKSEIFDDQFSVERPDGSNFTLKIRSTKLEDSAMYFCASSEPGRRWGTEAFFGQGTRLTVV.